This TCR beta chain is drawn from a study of blood T cell repertoires in COVID-19. On the study more broadly: Samples taken during acute and convalescent COVID-19 were collected in the United States, Italy and Spain.

Germline lookup yields CDR1 MRHNA and CDR2 SNTAGT. This CDR3 has 15 residues. Trimming took 8 bases from V and 5 from J, leaving 19 bases between them. Data came from immunoSEQ multiplex PCR; TCRdb stores just in-frame clones and leaves some out. The sample records over 100,000 clones, approximately 84% being singletons. This clone was picked up one time. The chain combines TRBV6-4 with TRBJ1-5; D is ambiguous. This sequence was found in a woman aged 60 to 75 with acute or convalescent COVID-19. The specimen sequenced was peripheral blood. CDR3: CASSLDGGKHQPQHF. The CDR3, as DNA: TGTGCCAGCTCCCTGGATGGAGGGAAACATCAGCCCCAGCATTTT.